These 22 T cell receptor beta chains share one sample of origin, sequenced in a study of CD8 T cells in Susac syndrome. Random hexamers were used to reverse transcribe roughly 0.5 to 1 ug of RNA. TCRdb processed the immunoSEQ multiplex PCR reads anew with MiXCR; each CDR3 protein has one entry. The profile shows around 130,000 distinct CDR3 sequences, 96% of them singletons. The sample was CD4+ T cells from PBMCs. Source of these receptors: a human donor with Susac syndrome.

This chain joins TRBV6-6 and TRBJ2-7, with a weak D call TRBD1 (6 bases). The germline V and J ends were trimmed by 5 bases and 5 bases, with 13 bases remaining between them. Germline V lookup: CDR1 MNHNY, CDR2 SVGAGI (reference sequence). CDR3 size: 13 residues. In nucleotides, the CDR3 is TGTGCCAGCAGTGCCCCTCCAGGGGACGAGCAGTACTTC. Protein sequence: CASSAPPGDEQYF.

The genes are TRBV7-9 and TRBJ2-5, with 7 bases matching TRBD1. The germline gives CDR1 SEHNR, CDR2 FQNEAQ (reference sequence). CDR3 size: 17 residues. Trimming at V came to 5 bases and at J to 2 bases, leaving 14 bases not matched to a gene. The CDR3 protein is CASSRRRDRTSQETQYF. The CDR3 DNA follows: TGTGCCAGCAGCCGACGCAGGGACAGAACCTCTCAAGAGACCCAGTACTTC. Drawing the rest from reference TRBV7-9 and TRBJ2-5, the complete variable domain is DTGVSQNPRHKITKRGQNVTFRCDPISEHNRLYWYRQTLGQGPEFLTYFQNEAQLEKSRLLSDRFSAERPKGSFSTLEIQRTEQGDSAMYLCASSRRRDRTSQETQYFGPGTRLLVL.

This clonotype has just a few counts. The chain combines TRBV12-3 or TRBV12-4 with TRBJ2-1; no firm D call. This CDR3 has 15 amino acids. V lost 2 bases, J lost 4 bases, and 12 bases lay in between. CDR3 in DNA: TGTGCCAGCAGTTTATCTGCCGGGCGGTACAATGAGCAGTTCTTC. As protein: CASSLSAGRYNEQFF.

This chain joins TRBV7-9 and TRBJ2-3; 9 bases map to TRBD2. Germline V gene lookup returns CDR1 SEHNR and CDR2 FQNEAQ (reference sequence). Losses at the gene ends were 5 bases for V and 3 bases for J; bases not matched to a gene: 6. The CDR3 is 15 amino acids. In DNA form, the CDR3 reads TGTGCCAGCAGCCCGAGACTAGCGGCTACAGATACGCAGTATTTT. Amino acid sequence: CASSPRLAATDTQYF. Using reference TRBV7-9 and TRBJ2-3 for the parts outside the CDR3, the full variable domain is DTGVSQNPRHKITKRGQNVTFRCDPISEHNRLYWYRQTLGQGPEFLTYFQNEAQLEKSRLLSDRFSAERPKGSFSTLEIQRTEQGDSAMYLCASSPRLAATDTQYFGPGTRLTVL.

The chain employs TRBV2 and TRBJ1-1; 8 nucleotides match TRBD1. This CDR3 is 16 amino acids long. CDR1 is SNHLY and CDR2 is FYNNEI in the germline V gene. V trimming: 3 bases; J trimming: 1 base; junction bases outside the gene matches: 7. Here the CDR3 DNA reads TGTGCCAGCAGTGAGAGACAGGGGATGGGGAACACTGAAGCTTTCTTT. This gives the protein CASSERQGMGNTEAFF. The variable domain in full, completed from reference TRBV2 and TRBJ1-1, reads EPEVTQTPSHQVTQMGQEVILRCVPISNHLYFYWYRQILGQKVEFLVSFYNNEISEKSEIFDDQFSVERPDGSNFTLKIRSTKLEDSAMYFCASSERQGMGNTEAFFGQGTRLTVV.

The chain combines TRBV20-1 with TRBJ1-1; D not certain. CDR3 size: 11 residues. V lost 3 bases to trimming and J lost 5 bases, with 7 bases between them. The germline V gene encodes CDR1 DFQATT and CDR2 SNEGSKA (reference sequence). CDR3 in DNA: TGCAGTGCTAGTCAGAATACTGAAGCTTTCTTT. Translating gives CSASQNTEAFF.

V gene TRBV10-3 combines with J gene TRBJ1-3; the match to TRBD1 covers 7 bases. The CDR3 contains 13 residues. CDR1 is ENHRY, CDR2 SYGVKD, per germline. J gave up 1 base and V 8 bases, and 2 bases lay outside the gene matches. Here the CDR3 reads CAIAQGSGNTIYF. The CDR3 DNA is TGTGCCATCGCACAGGGGTCTGGAAACACCATATATTTT.

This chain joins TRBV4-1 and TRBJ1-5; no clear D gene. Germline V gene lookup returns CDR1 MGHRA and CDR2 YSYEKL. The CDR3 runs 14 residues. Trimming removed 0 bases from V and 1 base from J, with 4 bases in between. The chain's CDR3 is CASSQEGSNQPQHF. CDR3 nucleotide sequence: TGCGCCAGCAGCCAAGAAGGGAGCAATCAGCCCCAGCATTTT.

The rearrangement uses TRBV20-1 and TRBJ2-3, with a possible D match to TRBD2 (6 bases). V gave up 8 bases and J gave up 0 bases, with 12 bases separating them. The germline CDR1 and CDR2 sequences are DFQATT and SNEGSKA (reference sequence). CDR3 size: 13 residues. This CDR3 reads CSIADPSTDTQYF. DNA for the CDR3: TGCAGTATAGCGGATCCTAGCACAGATACGCAGTATTTT.

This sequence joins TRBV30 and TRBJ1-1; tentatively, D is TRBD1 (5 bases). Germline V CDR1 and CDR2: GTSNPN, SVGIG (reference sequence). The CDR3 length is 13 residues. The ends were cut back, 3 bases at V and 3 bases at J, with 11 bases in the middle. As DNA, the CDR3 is TGTGCCTGGAGCAAACAGGAATACACTGAAGCTTTCTTT. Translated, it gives CAWSKQEYTEAFF.

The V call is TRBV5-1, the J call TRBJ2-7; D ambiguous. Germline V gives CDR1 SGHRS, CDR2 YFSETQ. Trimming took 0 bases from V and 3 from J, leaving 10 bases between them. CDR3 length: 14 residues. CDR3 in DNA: TGCGCCAGCAGCTTGGCCAATAGAGGCTACGAGCAGTACTTC. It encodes CASSLANRGYEQYF.

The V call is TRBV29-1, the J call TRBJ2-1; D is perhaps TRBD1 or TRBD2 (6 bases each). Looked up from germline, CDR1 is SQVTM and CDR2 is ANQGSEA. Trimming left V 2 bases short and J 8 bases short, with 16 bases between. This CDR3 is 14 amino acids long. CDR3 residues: CSVERGRGIHEQFF. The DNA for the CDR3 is TGCAGCGTTGAACGGGGGCGCGGTATCCATGAGCAGTTCTTC.

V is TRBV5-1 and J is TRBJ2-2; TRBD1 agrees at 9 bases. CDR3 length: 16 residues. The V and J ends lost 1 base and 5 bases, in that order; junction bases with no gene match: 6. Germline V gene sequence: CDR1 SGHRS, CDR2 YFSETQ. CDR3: CASSLQQGAITGELFF. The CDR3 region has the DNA TGCGCCAGCAGCTTGCAACAGGGGGCGATTACCGGGGAGCTGTTTTTT.

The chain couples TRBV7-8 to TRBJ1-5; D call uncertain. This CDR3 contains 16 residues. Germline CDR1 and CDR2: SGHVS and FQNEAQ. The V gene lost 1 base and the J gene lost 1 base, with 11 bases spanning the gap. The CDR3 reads CASSLGGAVSNQPQHF. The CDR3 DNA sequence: TGTGCCAGCAGCTTAGGAGGCGCAGTGAGCAATCAGCCCCAGCATTTT. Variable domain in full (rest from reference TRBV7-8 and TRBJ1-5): GAGVSQSPRYKVAKRGQDVALRCDPISGHVSLFWYQQALGQGPEFLTYFQNEAQLDKSGLPSDRFFAERPEGSVSTLKIQRTQQEDSAVYLCASSLGGAVSNQPQHFGDGTRLSIL.

This chain's CDR3 is CASSWGDTSGGFF. CDR3 bases: TGCGCCAGCAGCTGGGGAGACACCTCGGGGGGGTTCTTC. The chain joins TRBV5-1 to TRBJ2-1, with 7 bases that match TRBD2. Trimming cost V 3 bases and J 15 bases; bases outside gene matches: 12. Germline loops: CDR1 SGHRS, CDR2 YFSETQ. This CDR3 comprises 13 residues.

In DNA form, the CDR3 reads TGTGCCAGCTCACAACGAAGGGAACAAGAGACCCAGTACTTC. Its protein product is CASSQRREQETQYF. The gene calls are TRBV18 and TRBJ2-5, with D unresolved. From germline, CDR1 is KGHSH and CDR2 LQKENI. This CDR3 has 14 amino acids. Between the trimmed V and J ends, which lost 4 bases and 2 bases, there was a span of 11 bases.

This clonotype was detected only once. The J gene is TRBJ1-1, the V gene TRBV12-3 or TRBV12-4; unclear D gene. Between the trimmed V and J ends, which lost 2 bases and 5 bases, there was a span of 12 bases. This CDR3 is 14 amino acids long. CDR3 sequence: CASSLRSGSTEAFF. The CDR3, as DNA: TGTGCCAGCAGTTTAAGGTCGGGGTCAACTGAAGCTTTCTTT.

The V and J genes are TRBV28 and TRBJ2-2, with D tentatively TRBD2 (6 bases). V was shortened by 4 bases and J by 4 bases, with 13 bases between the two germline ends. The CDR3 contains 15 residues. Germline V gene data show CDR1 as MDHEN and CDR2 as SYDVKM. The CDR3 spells CASSYGGVGTGELFF. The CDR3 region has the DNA TGTGCCAGCAGTTACGGAGGGGTTGGCACCGGGGAGCTGTTTTTT.

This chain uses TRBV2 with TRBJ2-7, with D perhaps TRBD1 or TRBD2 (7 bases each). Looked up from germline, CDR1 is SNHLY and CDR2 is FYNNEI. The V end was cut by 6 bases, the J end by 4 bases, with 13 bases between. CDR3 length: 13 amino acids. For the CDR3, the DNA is TGTGCCAGCAGGGGTCAGGGGGGGTACGAGCAGTACTTC. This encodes CASRGQGGYEQYF.

CDR3 loop: CASSYGGQADNEQFF. The CDR3 DNA follows: TGTGCCAGCAGTTACGGGGGACAGGCGGACAATGAGCAGTTCTTC. The chain combines TRBV11-2 with TRBJ2-1, with 8 bases matching TRBD1. The CDR3 runs to 15 residues. V dropped 6 bases and J dropped 5; count of bases not matched to a gene: 9. Germline V gives CDR1 SGHAT, CDR2 FQNNGV.

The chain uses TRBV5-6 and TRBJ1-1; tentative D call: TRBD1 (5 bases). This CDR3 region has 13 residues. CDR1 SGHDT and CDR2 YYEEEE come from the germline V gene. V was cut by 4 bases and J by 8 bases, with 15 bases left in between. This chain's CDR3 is CASSLTAGEEAFF. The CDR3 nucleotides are TGTGCCAGCAGCCTTACGGCGGGGGAAGAAGCTTTCTTT.

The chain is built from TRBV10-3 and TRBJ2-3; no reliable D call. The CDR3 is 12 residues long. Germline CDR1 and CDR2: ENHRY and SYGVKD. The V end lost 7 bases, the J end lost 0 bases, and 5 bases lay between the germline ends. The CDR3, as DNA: TGTGCCATCATGGACAGCACAGATACGCAGTATTTT. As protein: CAIMDSTDTQYF.